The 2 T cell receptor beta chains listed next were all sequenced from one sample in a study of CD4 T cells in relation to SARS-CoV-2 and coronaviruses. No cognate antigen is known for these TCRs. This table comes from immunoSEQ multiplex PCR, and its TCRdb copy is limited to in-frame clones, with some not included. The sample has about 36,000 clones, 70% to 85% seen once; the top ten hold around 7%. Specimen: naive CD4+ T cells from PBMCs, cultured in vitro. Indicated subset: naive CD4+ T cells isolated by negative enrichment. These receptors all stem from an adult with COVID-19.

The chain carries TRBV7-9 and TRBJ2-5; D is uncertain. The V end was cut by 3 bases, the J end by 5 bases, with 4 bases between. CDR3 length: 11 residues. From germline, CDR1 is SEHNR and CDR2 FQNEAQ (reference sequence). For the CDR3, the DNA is TGTGCCAGCAGCTTTGGGGAGACCCAGTACTTC. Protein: CASSFGETQYF. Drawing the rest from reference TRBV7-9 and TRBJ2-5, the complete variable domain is DTGVSQNPRHKITKRGQNVTFRCDPISEHNRLYWYRQTLGQGPEFLTYFQNEAQLEKSRLLSDRFSAERPKGSFSTLEIQRTEQGDSAMYLCASSFGETQYFGPGTRLLVL.

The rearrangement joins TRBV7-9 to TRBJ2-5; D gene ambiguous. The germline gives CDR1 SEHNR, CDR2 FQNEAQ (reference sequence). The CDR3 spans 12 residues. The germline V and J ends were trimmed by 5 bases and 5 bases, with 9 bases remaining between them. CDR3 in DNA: TGTGCCAGCAGCCTAGGGTTGGAGACCCAGTACTTC. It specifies CASSLGLETQYF.